Below, 13 T cell receptor beta chains from the same sample are listed, as sequenced in a study of blood T cell repertoires in COVID-19. Measured with immunoSEQ multiplex PCR; TCRdb has only the in-frame clones, and not every one. The sample has hundreds of thousands of clones, around nine tenths seen once. The sample comprised peripheral blood. The receptors were gathered from a woman aged 18 to 35 who had recovered from COVID-19.

The rearrangement joins TRBV19 to TRBJ1-2; D perhaps matches TRBD1 (6 bases). V was pared by 1 base and J by 3 bases, with 6 bases between. This CDR3 spans 13 amino acids. The germline CDR1 and CDR2 sequences are LNHDA and SQIVND (reference sequence). The CDR3 bases are TGTGCCAGTAGTATAGGACAGGACTATGGCTACACCTTC. Its translation is CASSIGQDYGYTF.

This chain uses TRBV5-4 with TRBJ2-1, with 9 bases identical to TRBD2. CDR1 SGHNT and CDR2 YYREEE come from the germline V gene (reference sequence). The CDR3 extends over 17 amino acids. J gave up 4 bases and V 3 bases, and 11 bases lay outside the gene matches. CDR3 loop: CASSSGGREGRYNEQFF. The CDR3 DNA follows: TGTGCCAGCAGCTCCGGGGGGCGGGAGGGCCGGTACAATGAGCAGTTCTTC.

The chain has TRBV12-5 and TRBJ1-1; tentative D call: TRBD1 (6 bases). The V gene lost 1 base and the J gene lost 0 bases, with 15 bases spanning the gap. Germline V gene lookup returns CDR1 LGHNT and CDR2 FRNRAP. The CDR3 runs to 17 residues. The CDR3 loop reads CASGLASAQGLNTEAFF. The CDR3 coding sequence is TGTGCTAGTGGTTTGGCCAGCGCACAGGGACTGAACACTGAAGCTTTCTTT.

This clone was seen more than once but under ten times. The rearrangement joins TRBV9 to TRBJ2-5; a weak D match, TRBD2 (5 bases). Trimming took 4 bases from V and 5 from J, leaving 18 bases between them. CDR3 length: 15 residues. Germline CDR1 SGDLS, CDR2 YYNGEE. The CDR3 here is CASSPSGGLGETQYF. CDR3 bases: TGTGCCAGCAGCCCCTCAGGAGGTCTCGGGGAGACCCAGTACTTC.

The gene calls are TRBV7-8 and TRBJ2-7; possible D gene TRBD2, 6 bases. CDR3 length equals 14 residues. V lost 5 bases and J lost 2, with 13 bases in between. Germline V gene sequence: CDR1 SGHVS, CDR2 FQNEAQ. In nucleotides, the CDR3 is TGTGCCAGCAGCCTGCGGGCGGGGCCCTACGAGCAGTACGTC. It translates to CASSLRAGPYEQYV.

This chain joins TRBV7-2 and TRBJ1-2; D possibly corresponds to TRBD1 (5 bases). The CDR3 contains 13 residues. CDR1 is SGHTA, CDR2 FQGNSA, per germline. With 1 base removed from V and 6 bases from J, the gap between germline ends came to 9 bases. DNA of the CDR3: TGTGCCAGCAGCTTAGTTCCAGGGAATGGCTACACCTTC. Its translation: CASSLVPGNGYTF.

This chain uses TRBV7-6 with TRBJ1-1; a possible D gene is TRBD1 (6 bases). The CDR3 sequence is 15 residues long. The V and J ends lost 2 bases and 4 bases respectively, with 14 bases between them. Per germline, CDR1 SGHVS and CDR2 FNYEAQ. CDR3 sequence: CASSLNGGAPTEAFF. DNA for the CDR3: TGTGCCAGCAGCTTAAACGGGGGGGCCCCCACTGAAGCTTTCTTT. The full variable domain, in which reference TRBV7-6 and TRBJ1-1 provide the parts outside the CDR3, is GAGVSQSPRYKVTKRGQDVALRCDPISGHVSLYWYRQALGQGPEFLTYFNYEAQQDKSGLPNDRFSAERPEGSISTLTIQRTEQRDSAMYRCASSLNGGAPTEAFFGQGTRLTVV.

There are a few counts of this clone. CDR3 sequence reads: CSVEVIRGLDTQYF. The CDR3 region has the DNA TGCAGCGTTGAAGTCATACGCGGCCTAGATACGCAGTATTTT. This rearrangement joins TRBV29-1 to TRBJ2-3; no clear D gene. V was cut by 1 base and J by 5 bases, with 13 bases left in between. From germline, CDR1 is SQVTM and CDR2 ANQGSEA. CDR3 size: 14 residues.

The chain links TRBV30 to TRBJ1-1; D perhaps matches TRBD1 (5 bases). The CDR3 totals 13 residues. Germline V gene sequence: CDR1 GTSNPN, CDR2 SVGIG (reference sequence). V lost 0 bases to trimming and J lost 5 bases, with 10 bases between them. The CDR3 region has the DNA TGTGCCTGGAGTGTTAGGGGCGATACTGAAGCTTTCTTT. Its protein product is CAWSVRGDTEAFF.

This clone was seen a single time. The rearrangement links TRBV6-2 or TRBV6-3 to TRBJ2-3; 7 bases are shared with TRBD2. Germline CDR1 is MNHEY and CDR2 is SVGEGT. V shed 4 bases and J 1 base; nucleotides not matched to a gene: 8. CDR3 length: 16 amino acids. CDR3 region: CASSLKRDYRTDTQYF. CDR3 DNA: TGTGCCAGCAGTTTAAAACGGGACTACCGCACAGATACGCAGTATTTT.

This clone has just one count. This rearrangement joins TRBV6-6 to TRBJ2-4; 8 nucleotides match TRBD1. The length of the CDR3 is 17 residues. V shed 5 bases and J 0 bases; nucleotides not matched to a gene: 9. Germline-derived CDR1 and CDR2 are MNHNY and SVGAGI (reference sequence). CDR3 region: CASSPTTGALAKNIQYF. The CDR3 DNA reads TGTGCCAGCAGTCCGACGACAGGGGCACTAGCCAAAAACATTCAGTACTTC.

This clone was observed a single time. The chain links TRBV15 to TRBJ2-3; TRBD2 aligns across 8 bases. The CDR3 has 17 residues. After removal of 0 bases from V and 0 bases from J, the junction contained 5 bases not matched to a gene. From germline, CDR1 is LNHNV and CDR2 YYDKDF (reference sequence). The CDR3, as DNA: TGTGCCACCAGCAGAGATCGTACTAGCGGTAGCACAGATACGCAGTATTTT. Translating it yields CATSRDRTSGSTDTQYF.

CDR3 sequence: CASSLSLLQGYTF. CDR3 coding DNA: TGTGCCAGCAGCTTATCGCTCCTACAGGGCTACACCTTC. The chain employs TRBV11-3 and TRBJ1-2; unclear D gene. The CDR3 has 13 residues. The germline CDR1 and CDR2 sequences are SGHNT and YENEEA. V was trimmed by 2 bases and J by 8 bases, leaving 12 bases between them. The entire variable domain, with the rest obtained from reference TRBV11-3 and TRBJ1-2, is as follows: EAGVVQSPRYKIIEKKQPVAFWCNPISGHNTLYWYLQNLGQGPELLIRYENEEAVDDSQLPKDRFSAERLKGVDSTLKIQPAELGDSAVYLCASSLSLLQGYTFGSGTRLTVV.